These 23 T cell receptor beta chains share one sample of origin, sequenced in a study of T cell repertoires in cytomegalovirus infection. TCRdb processed the reads anew with MiXCR; each CDR3 protein has one entry. The sample holds roughly 250,000 distinct CDR3 sequences, over 20% seen once. Sequencing was carried out using CD8+ T cells from PBMCs. These receptors all come from a human donor in good health (CMV status not recorded). Some clones in this sample may be carry-over from other donors' samples.

This rearrangement joins TRBV7-6 to TRBJ2-5; D uncertain. Trimming stripped 0 bases from V and 0 bases from J, with 5 bases between. The germline V gene has CDR1 SGHVS and CDR2 FNYEAQ. CDR3 length equals 14 residues. The CDR3 here is CASSLAANQETQYF. In DNA form, the CDR3 reads TGTGCCAGCAGCTTAGCTGCCAACCAAGAGACCCAGTACTTC. The complete variable domain, with remaining parts taken from reference TRBV7-6 and TRBJ2-5, reads GAGVSQSPRYKVTKRGQDVALRCDPISGHVSLYWYRQALGQGPEFLTYFNYEAQQDKSGLPNDRFSAERPEGSISTLTIQRTEQRDSAMYRCASSLAANQETQYFGPGTRLLVL.

This chain uses TRBV14 with TRBJ1-5, with 7 bases fitting TRBD1. From germline, CDR1 is SGHDN and CDR2 FVKESK. V trimming: 5 bases; J trimming: 3 bases; junction bases outside the gene matches: 16. The CDR3 spans 18 residues. CDR3 sequence reads: CASSLGGRQGINNQPQHF. The CDR3 DNA sequence: TGTGCCAGCAGCTTAGGTGGTAGACAGGGAATCAACAATCAGCCCCAGCATTTT.

The V call is TRBV15, the J call TRBJ2-4, with D tentatively TRBD1 (7 bases). Trimming removed 5 bases from V and 9 bases from J, with 17 bases in between. This CDR3 is built from 14 residues. CDR1 and CDR2 (germline): LNHNV, YYDKDF (reference sequence). The CDR3 loop reads CATSGAEGASIQYF. The CDR3 DNA sequence: TGTGCCACCAGCGGGGCGGAGGGGGCTTCCATTCAGTACTTC.

This chain joins TRBV7-2 and TRBJ2-3; 12 bases map to TRBD2. CDR1 SGHTA and CDR2 FQGNSA come from the germline V gene. V lost 0 bases to trimming and J lost 4 bases; unmatched junction nucleotides: 5. The CDR3 consists of 17 residues. CDR3: CASSLAPLAGGPDTQYF. CDR3 in DNA: TGTGCCAGCAGCTTAGCGCCCCTAGCGGGGGGGCCAGATACGCAGTATTTT.

As to this clonotype: With a much larger clone just one base away, this may be a read error. The rearrangement joins TRBV4-1 to TRBJ1-4; D may be TRBD1 (5 bases). With 1 base removed from V and 8 bases from J, the gap between germline ends came to 17 bases. Germline values: CDR1 MGHRA, CDR2 YSYEKL. The length of the CDR3 is 16 residues. The CDR3 nucleotides read TGCGCCAGCAGCCAAGTTGGTCGGGGGGTGCGAGAAAAACTGTTTTTT. Translation: CASSQVGRGVREKLFF.

This CDR3 reads CASSLSNRPKETQYF. For the CDR3, the DNA is TGTGCCAGCAGTTTATCGAACCGGCCGAAAGAGACCCAGTACTTC. The chain carries TRBV27 and TRBJ2-5; D remains unclear. Germline V gene data show CDR1 as MNHEY and CDR2 as SMNVEV (reference sequence). The CDR3 runs 15 residues. Between the trimmed V and J ends, which lost 0 bases and 3 bases, there was a span of 11 bases.

This clonotype was counted a few times. The chain couples TRBV28 to TRBJ1-4, with D uncertain. The CDR3 spans 13 residues. Germline V gene data show CDR1 as MDHEN and CDR2 as SYDVKM. V was trimmed by 2 bases and J by 6 bases, leaving 7 bases between them. CDR3 residues: CASSLVPDEKLFF. The CDR3 nucleotides are TGTGCCAGCAGTTTAGTGCCAGATGAAAAACTGTTTTTT.

The chain uses TRBV15 and TRBJ1-1; D may be TRBD1 (6 bases). The CDR3 runs to 15 residues. Germline CDR1 LNHNV, CDR2 YYDKDF (reference sequence). The ends were cut back, 3 bases at V and 4 bases at J, with 15 bases in the middle. The CDR3 sequence: CATSSEGGMGTEAFF. In nucleotides, the CDR3 is TGTGCCACCAGCAGTGAGGGGGGAATGGGCACTGAAGCTTTCTTT.

This chain links TRBV28 with TRBJ2-3; TRBD2 might be the D (6 bases). This CDR3 region has 17 residues. Trimming left V 3 bases short and J 4 bases short, with 20 bases between. Germline values: CDR1 MDHEN, CDR2 SYDVKM. This chain's CDR3 is CASSFGPRRGRADTQYF. The CDR3 DNA sequence: TGTGCCAGCAGTTTCGGGCCCCGGCGGGGTAGGGCAGATACGCAGTATTTT. Based on the CDR3 plus reference TRBV28 and TRBJ2-3, the full variable domain is DVKVTQSSRYLVKRTGEKVFLECVQDMDHENMFWYRQDPGLGLRLIYFSYDVKMKEKGDIPEGYSVSREKKERFSLILESASTNQTSMYLCASSFGPRRGRADTQYFGPGTRLTVL.

This clonotype was seen many times. The chain joins TRBV7-9 to TRBJ1-4; 10 bases align to TRBD1. V dropped 5 bases and J dropped 8; count of bases not matched to a gene: 8. The CDR3 has 15 amino acids. From germline, CDR1 is SEHNR and CDR2 FQNEAQ (reference sequence). The CDR3 DNA follows: TGTGCCAGCAGCACCCCGGGACAGGGGTACGAAAAACTGTTTTTT. It encodes CASSTPGQGYEKLFF.

The chain joins TRBV5-1 to TRBJ2-7; D might be TRBD1 (6 bases). The CDR3 length is 15 residues. In germline, CDR1 is SGHRS, CDR2 YFSETQ. Trimming took 0 bases from V and 0 from J, leaving 10 bases between them. The CDR3 protein is CASSLAGQHSYEQYF. CDR3 nucleotide sequence: TGCGCCAGCAGCTTGGCCGGACAGCACTCCTACGAGCAGTACTTC.

This clonotype was observed at least ten times. This rearrangement joins TRBV20-1 to TRBJ2-7; unclear D gene. Per germline, CDR1 DFQATT and CDR2 SNEGSKA (reference sequence). The CDR3 contains 13 residues. Trimming removed 3 bases at V and 1 base at J, with 10 bases between. CDR3 residues: CSARTRRSYEQYF. CDR3 nucleotide sequence: TGCAGTGCTAGGACCAGACGGTCCTACGAGCAGTACTTC.

The sample holds a few counts of this clonotype. The chain joins TRBV7-9 to TRBJ1-2, with D hard to call. The CDR3 has 14 amino acids. The germline V gene has CDR1 SEHNR and CDR2 FQNEAQ (reference sequence). The V end lost 3 bases, the J end lost 0 bases, and 8 bases lay between the germline ends. The CDR3 region has the DNA TGTGCCAGCAGCTTTGTCGGACCTAACTATGGCTACACCTTC. It specifies CASSFVGPNYGYTF.

In this sample, this clonotype turned up a few times. This chain uses TRBV7-6 with TRBJ2-7; tentative D call: TRBD1 (5 bases). CDR3 length: 15 amino acids. From germline, CDR1 is SGHVS and CDR2 FNYEAQ. With 1 base removed from V and 3 bases from J, the gap between germline ends came to 13 bases. As DNA, the CDR3 is TGTGCCAGCAGCTTAGGAGGAGACAGCTTCTACGAGCAGTACTTC. As protein: CASSLGGDSFYEQYF.

The chain is built from TRBV18 and TRBJ2-5; TRBD2 matches at 11 bases. Germline trimming cut 2 bases from V and 4 bases from J; bases unmatched to any gene: 9. Germline CDR1 KGHSH, CDR2 LQKENI. The CDR3 spans 17 residues. The CDR3 reads CASSPETSGAPGETQYF. CDR3 coding DNA: TGTGCCAGCTCACCAGAGACTAGCGGGGCACCGGGAGAGACCCAGTACTTC.

This clonotype occurred a few times. V and J are TRBV12-3 or TRBV12-4 and TRBJ2-7; the D is unclear. The CDR3 has 10 residues. Trimming took 5 bases from V and 6 from J, leaving 5 bases between them. CDR3 nucleotide sequence: TGTGCCAGCAGTGGAAGCGAGCAGTACTTC. Its translation: CASSGSEQYF.

This clonotype was counted at least ten times. The gene calls are TRBV4-1 and TRBJ2-7, with no clear D. Germline CDR1 reads MGHRA; CDR2 reads YSYEKL. The CDR3 has 14 amino acids. Trimming cost V 2 bases and J 6 bases, with 14 bases left between them. In nucleotides, the CDR3 is TGCGCCAGCAGCCAACATCTTGGGGTTCCCGAGCAGTACTTC. This codes for CASSQHLGVPEQYF.

This chain connects TRBV20-1 to TRBJ2-7; D is possibly TRBD2 (5 bases). Germline CDR1 reads DFQATT; CDR2 reads SNEGSKA (reference sequence). The CDR3 has 12 residues. Trimming took 6 bases from V and 2 from J, leaving 11 bases between them. Written as DNA, the CDR3 is TGCAGTGCCAGGACGACTACCTACGAGCAGTACTTC. The encoded protein is CSARTTTYEQYF.

This clonotype has just a few counts. The chain links TRBV4-1 to TRBJ2-3; D unresolved. The ends were cut back, 0 bases at V and 2 bases at J, with 9 bases in the middle. The CDR3 extends over 15 amino acids. CDR1 MGHRA and CDR2 YSYEKL come from the germline V gene. Written as DNA, the CDR3 is TGCGCCAGCAGCCAAGAAGGCAGCTTCACAGATACGCAGTATTTT. Its protein product is CASSQEGSFTDTQYF.

The chain employs TRBV5-1 and TRBJ2-2; tentatively, D is TRBD1 (5 bases). V dropped 4 bases and J dropped 4 bases, with 17 bases sitting between them. CDR3 length: 16 residues. Germline V gene data show CDR1 as SGHRS and CDR2 as YFSETQ. The CDR3 DNA sequence: TGCGCCAGCAGCCTTCGACAGCTGCTCCTCACCGGGGAGCTGTTTTTT. This translates into CASSLRQLLLTGELFF.

This clonotype was observed many times. The chain is built from TRBV2 and TRBJ2-3; D remains ambiguous. V gave up 5 bases and J gave up 7 bases, with 10 bases separating them. CDR1 and CDR2 from the germline V gene are SNHLY and FYNNEI. CDR3 length: 12 residues. CDR3 region: CASSKGKNTQYF. As DNA, the CDR3 is TGTGCCAGCAGTAAGGGAAAAAATACGCAGTATTTT. Using reference TRBV2 and TRBJ2-3 for the parts outside the CDR3, the full variable domain is EPEVTQTPSHQVTQMGQEVILRCVPISNHLYFYWYRQILGQKVEFLVSFYNNEISEKSEIFDDQFSVERPDGSNFTLKIRSTKLEDSAMYFCASSKGKNTQYFGPGTRLTVL.

At least ten counts were recorded for this clonotype. The chain is built from TRBV7-2 and TRBJ2-5, with D maybe TRBD2 (5 bases). The length of the CDR3 is 13 residues. Trimming removed 4 bases at V and 4 bases at J, with 10 bases between. In germline, CDR1 is SGHTA, CDR2 FQGNSA. DNA for the CDR3: TGTGCCAGCAGCTCTAGCTCCCGAGAGACCCAGTACTTC. Protein sequence: CASSSSSRETQYF.

Worth noting for this clonotype: Just one base apart from a much larger clone, this may be a read error. The chain combines TRBV6-1 with TRBJ2-7, with D tentatively TRBD1 or TRBD2 (6 bases each). Germline values: CDR1 MNHNS, CDR2 SASEGT. The CDR3 extends over 13 amino acids. The CDR3 DNA reads as TGTGCCGGCAGTGAAGGGGGAGGCTACGAGCAGTACTTC. It specifies CAGSEGGGYEQYF.